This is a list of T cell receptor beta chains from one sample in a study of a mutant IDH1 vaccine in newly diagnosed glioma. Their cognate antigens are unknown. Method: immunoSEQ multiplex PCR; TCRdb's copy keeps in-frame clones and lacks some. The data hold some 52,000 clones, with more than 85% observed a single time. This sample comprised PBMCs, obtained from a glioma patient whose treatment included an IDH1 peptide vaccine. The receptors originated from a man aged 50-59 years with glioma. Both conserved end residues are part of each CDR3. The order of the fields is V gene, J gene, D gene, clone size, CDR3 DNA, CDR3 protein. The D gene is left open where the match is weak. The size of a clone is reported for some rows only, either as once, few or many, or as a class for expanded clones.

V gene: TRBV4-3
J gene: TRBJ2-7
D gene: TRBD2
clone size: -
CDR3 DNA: TGCGCCAGCAGCCCTGGACTAGCGGGGGGCCCGTACGAGCAGTACTTC
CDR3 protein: CASSPGLAGGPYEQYF

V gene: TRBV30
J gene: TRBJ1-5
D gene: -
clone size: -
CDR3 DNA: TGTGCCTGGAGCAGCGGCAATCAGCCCCAGCATTTT
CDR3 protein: CAWSSGNQPQHF

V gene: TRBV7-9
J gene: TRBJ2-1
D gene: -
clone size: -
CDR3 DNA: TGTGCCAGCAGCTTAGGTGGGAGAGTTGTCAATGAGCAGTTCTTC
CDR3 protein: CASSLGGRVVNEQFF

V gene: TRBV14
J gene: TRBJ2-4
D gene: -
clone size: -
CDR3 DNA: TGTGCCAGCAGCCAAGATACAGGCCTAGCCAAAAACATTCAGTACTTC
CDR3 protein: CASSQDTGLAKNIQYF

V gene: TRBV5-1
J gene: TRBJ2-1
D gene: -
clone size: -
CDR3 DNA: TGCGCCAGCAGCCCCAACCGGGATGAGCAGTTCTTC
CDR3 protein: CASSPNRDEQFF

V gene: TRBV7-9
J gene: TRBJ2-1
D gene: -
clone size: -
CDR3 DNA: TGTGCCAGCAGCCAATACGACTCGACCGGTTACAATGAGCAGTTCTTC
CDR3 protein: CASSQYDSTGYNEQFF

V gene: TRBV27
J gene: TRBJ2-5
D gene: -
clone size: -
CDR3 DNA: TGTGCCAGCAGTTTAGGGCCCCCAGAGACCCAGTACTTC
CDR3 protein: CASSLGPPETQYF

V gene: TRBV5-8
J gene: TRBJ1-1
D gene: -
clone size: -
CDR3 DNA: TGTGCCAGCAGCTTTCAGCTCTACACTGAAGCTTTCTTT
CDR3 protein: CASSFQLYTEAFF

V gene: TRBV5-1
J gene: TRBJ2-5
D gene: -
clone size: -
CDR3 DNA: TGCGCCAGCAGCCCTGGGGTTGGGGGCCAAGAGACCCAGTACTTC
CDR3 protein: CASSPGVGGQETQYF

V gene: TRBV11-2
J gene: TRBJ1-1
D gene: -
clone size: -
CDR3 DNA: TGTGCCAGCAGCTCCCTTCGGGGGGTCTGCACTGAAGCTTTCTTT
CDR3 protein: CASSSLRGVCTEAFF

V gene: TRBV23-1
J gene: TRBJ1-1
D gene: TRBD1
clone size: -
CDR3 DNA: TGCGCCAGCAGTCGAGGGACAGGGGAGGGTACTGAAGCTTTCTTT
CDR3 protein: CASSRGTGEGTEAFF

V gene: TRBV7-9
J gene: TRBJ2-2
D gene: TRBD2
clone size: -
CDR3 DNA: TGTGCCAGCCGAAAAGGGCTAGCGGCGAACACCGGGGAGCTGTTTTTT
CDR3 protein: CASRKGLAANTGELFF

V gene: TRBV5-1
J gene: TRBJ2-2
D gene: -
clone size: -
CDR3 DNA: TGCGCCAGCAGCTTGGGACGGATCGTCGCCTCGAACACCGGGGAGCTGTTTTTT
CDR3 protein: CASSLGRIVASNTGELFF

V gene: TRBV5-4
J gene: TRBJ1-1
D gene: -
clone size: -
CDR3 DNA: TGTGCCAGCAGCTTGGCCGGGGGACAGAACACTGAAGCTTTCTTT
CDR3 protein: CASSLAGGQNTEAFF

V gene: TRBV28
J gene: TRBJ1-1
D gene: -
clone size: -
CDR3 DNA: TGTGCCAGCAGTTTGGGGGGGGCTAACACTGAAGCTTTCTTT
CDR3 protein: CASSLGGANTEAFF

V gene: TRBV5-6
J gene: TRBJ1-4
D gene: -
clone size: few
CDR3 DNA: TGTGCCAGCAGCTTCGGGGATGAAAAACTGTTTTTT
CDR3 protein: CASSFGDEKLFF

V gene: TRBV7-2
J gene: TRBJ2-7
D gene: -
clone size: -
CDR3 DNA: TGTGCCAGCAGCGTCACCTTACGGCCCAGGGTCGAGCAGTACTTC
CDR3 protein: CASSVTLRPRVEQYF

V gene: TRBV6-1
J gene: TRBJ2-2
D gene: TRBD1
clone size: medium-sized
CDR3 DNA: TGTGCCAGCAGTGAACTGGCAGGGGGCACCGGGGAGCTGTTTTTT
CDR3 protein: CASSELAGGTGELFF

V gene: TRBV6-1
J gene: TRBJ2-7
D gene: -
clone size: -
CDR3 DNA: TGTGCCAGTCGCGGCTACGAGCAGTACTTC
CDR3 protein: CASRGYEQYF

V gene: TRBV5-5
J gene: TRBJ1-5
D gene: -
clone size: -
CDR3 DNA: TGTGCCAGCAGCCCATACGAGTCCGTAGTGAGCAATCAGCCCCAGCATTTT
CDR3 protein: CASSPYESVVSNQPQHF

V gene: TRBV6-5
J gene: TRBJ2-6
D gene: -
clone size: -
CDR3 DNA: TGTGCCAGCAGTTATGGAAGGGGGACTGGGGCCAACGTCCTGACTTTC
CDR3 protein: CASSYGRGTGANVLTF

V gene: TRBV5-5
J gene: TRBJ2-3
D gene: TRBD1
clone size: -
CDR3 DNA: TGTGCCAGCAGCTGGGCTGGGACGCCGACAGGGGATACGCAGTATTTT
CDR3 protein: CASSWAGTPTGDTQYF

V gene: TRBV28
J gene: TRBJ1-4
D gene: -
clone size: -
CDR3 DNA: TGTGCCAGCAAAGAGAGGGAAAAACTGTTTTTT
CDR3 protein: CASKEREKLFF

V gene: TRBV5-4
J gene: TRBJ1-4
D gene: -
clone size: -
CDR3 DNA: TGTGCCAGCAGCCTGGAAGGGGGGGGTGAAAAACTGTTTTTT
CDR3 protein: CASSLEGGGEKLFF

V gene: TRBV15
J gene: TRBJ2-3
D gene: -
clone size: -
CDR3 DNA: TGTGCCACCAGCAGAGACGTAGGGGGGAGAGGCACAGATACGCAGTATTTT
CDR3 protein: CATSRDVGGRGTDTQYF

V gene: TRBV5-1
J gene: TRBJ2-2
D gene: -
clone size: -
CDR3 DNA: TGCGCCAGCAGCTTGGCCTTGATCGGGAGAGTTACCGGGGAGCTGTTTTTT
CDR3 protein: CASSLALIGRVTGELFF

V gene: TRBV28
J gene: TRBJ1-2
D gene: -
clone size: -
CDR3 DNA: TGTGCCAGCAGTATCCAGTTGACAGGCTATGGCTACACCTTC
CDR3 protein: CASSIQLTGYGYTF

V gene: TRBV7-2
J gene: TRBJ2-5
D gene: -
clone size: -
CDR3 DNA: TGTGCCAGCAGCTTTTCCCATGAGACCCAGTACTTC
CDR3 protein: CASSFSHETQYF

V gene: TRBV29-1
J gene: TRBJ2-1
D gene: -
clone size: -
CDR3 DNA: TGCAGCGTTGAACCCAGGAATGTCTACAATGAGCAGTTCTTC
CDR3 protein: CSVEPRNVYNEQFF

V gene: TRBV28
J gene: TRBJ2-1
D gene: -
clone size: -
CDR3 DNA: TGTGCCAGCAGCCTACAATTCAATGAGCAGTTCTTC
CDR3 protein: CASSLQFNEQFF

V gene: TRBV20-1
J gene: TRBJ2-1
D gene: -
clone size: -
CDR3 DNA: TGCAGTGCCCAAAGCTTCAATGAGCAGTTCTTC
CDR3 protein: CSAQSFNEQFF

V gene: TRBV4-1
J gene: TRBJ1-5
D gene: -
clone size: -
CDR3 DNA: TGCGCCAGCAGCCAAGAAAACGTTAATAGCAATCAGCCCCAGCATTTT
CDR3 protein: CASSQENVNSNQPQHF

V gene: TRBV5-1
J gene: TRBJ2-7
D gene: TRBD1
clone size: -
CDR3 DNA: TGCGCCAGCAGCTGGTCCTTACAGACAGGGTCCTACGAGCAGTACTTC
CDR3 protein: CASSWSLQTGSYEQYF

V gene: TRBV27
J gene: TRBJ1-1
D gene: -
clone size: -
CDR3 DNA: TGTGCCAGCAGTTTATCGACGGCAGGGCCAACTGAAGCTTTCTTT
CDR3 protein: CASSLSTAGPTEAFF

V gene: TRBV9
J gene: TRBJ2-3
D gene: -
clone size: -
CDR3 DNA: TGTGCCAGCAGCCCCCGGGCGGGGTCTAGCACAGATACGCAGTATTTT
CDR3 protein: CASSPRAGSSTDTQYF

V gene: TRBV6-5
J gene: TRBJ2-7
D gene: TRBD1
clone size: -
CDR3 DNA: TGTGCCAGCAGCCGGGACAGAAATTCCGAGCAGTACTTC
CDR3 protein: CASSRDRNSEQYF

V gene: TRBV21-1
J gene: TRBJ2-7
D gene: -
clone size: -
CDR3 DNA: TGTGCCAGCAGCAAACGGGCCAAGTCCCCCTCCTACGAGCAGTACTTC
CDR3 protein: CASSKRAKSPSYEQYF

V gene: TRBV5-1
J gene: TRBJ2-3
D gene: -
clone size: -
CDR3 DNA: TGCGCCAGCCAATCGAGGGCTAATCTGGATACGCAGTATTTT
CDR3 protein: CASQSRANLDTQYF

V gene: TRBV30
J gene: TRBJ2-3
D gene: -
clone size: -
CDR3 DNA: TGTGCCTGGAGGGTCTTGCGGGGTTGGACAGATACGCAGTATTTT
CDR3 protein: CAWRVLRGWTDTQYF

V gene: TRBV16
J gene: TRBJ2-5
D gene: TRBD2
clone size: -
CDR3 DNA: TGTGCCAGCAGCCAATCAGTAGCGGGAGAGTCCATGGAGACCCAGTACTTC
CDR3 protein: CASSQSVAGESMETQYF

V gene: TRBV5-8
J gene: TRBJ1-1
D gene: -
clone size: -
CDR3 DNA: TGTGCCAGCAGCTTGATAGGGGGATTAAAGACTGAAGCTTTCTTT
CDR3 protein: CASSLIGGLKTEAFF

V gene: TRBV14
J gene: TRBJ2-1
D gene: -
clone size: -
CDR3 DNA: TGTGCCAGCAGCCAAGACAGGTGGTCAGGGGCGCTAAGCGCGACCAATGAGCAGTTCTTC
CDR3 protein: CASSQDRWSGALSATNEQFF

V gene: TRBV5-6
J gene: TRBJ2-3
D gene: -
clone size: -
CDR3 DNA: TGTGCCAGCAGCCTAATATGGGCTGGGGTAGATACGCAGTATTTT
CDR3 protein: CASSLIWAGVDTQYF

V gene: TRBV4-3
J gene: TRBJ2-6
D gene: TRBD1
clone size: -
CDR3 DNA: TGCGCCAGCAGCCTACAGGGGTTGAGGGGGTCTGGGGCCAACGTCCTGACTTTC
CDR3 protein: CASSLQGLRGSGANVLTF

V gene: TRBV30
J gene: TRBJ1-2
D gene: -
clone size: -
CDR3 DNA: TGTGCCTGGAGTCCTTACTCTAAATCTAACTATGGCTACACCTTC
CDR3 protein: CAWSPYSKSNYGYTF

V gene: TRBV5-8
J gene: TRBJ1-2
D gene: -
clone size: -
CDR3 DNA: TGTGCCAGCAGCTTGACGTCGGGGAACTATGGCTACACCTTC
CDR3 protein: CASSLTSGNYGYTF

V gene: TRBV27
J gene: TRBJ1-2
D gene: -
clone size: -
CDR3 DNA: TGTGCCAGCAGCCCAATCGACCGAGACCTATATGGCTACACCTTC
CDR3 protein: CASSPIDRDLYGYTF

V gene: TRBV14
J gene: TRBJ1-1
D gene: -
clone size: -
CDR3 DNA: TGTGCCAGCAGTCCACAGGGAGTGAACACTGAAGCTTTCTTT
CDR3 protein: CASSPQGVNTEAFF

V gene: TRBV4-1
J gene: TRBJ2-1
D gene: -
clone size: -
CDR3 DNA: TGCGCCAGCAGCCAAGGTGGTGAGCAGTTCTTC
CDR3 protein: CASSQGGEQFF

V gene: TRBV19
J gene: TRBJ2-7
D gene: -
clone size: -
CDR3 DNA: TGTGCCAGTAGTCCGGCCCGGGGTGGGAGGAAACTCTCCTACGAGCAGTACTTC
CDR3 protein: CASSPARGGRKLSYEQYF